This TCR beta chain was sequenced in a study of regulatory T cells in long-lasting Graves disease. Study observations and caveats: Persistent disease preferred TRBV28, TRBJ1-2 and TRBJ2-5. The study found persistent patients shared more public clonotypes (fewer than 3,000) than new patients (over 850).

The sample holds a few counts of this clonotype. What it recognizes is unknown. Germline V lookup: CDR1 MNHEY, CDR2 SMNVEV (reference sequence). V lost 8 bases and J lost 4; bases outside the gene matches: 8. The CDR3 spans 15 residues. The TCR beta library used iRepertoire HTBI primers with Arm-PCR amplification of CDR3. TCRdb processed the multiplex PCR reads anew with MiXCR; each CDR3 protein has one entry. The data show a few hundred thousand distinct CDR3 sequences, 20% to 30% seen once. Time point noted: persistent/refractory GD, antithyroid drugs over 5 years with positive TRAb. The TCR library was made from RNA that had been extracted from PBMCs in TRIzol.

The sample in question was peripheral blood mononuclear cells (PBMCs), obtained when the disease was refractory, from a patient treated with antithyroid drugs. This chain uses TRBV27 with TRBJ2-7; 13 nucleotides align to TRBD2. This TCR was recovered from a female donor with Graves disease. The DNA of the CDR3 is TGTGCCAGCCGAGAGGGACTAGCGGGAAGATACGAGCAGTACTTC. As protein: CASREGLAGRYEQYF.